This TCR beta chain originates from a study of radiotherapy plus CTLA-4 blockade in lung cancer. Study results and caveats: Reports state that early shifts in blood T cell clones, with interferon-beta, best predicted response.

Germline loops: CDR1 SGHDT, CDR2 YYEEEE. The CDR3 runs to 13 residues. The V and J ends lost 0 bases and 0 bases respectively, with 4 bases between them. A note on this clone: What it binds is unknown.

Patients with chemo-refractory metastatic non-small-cell lung cancer received focal radiation plus CTLA-4 blockade with ipilimumab. This table comes from immunoSEQ multiplex PCR, and its TCRdb copy is limited to in-frame clones, with some not included. The data show more than 100,000 clones, with about 87% seen just once and roughly 7% held by the top ten. This sequence joins TRBV5-6 and TRBJ2-7; no clear D gene. The sequence was collected from a human donor with non-small cell lung cancer that progressed on radiotherapy plus ipilimumab. Sequencing was performed on peripheral blood, taken from a patient treated with radiotherapy plus ipilimumab. DNA of the CDR3: TGTGCCAGCAGCTTGGAAACCTCCTACGAGCAGTACTTC. It yields the protein CASSLETSYEQYF.